Following are 18 T cell receptor beta chains from one sample sequenced in a study of T cell repertoires in cytomegalovirus infection. TCRdb re-derived calls from the reads in MiXCR, one entry per CDR3 protein. The table includes about 830,000 distinct CDR3 sequences, approximately 32% detected once. Their antigens are not known. The sample here was cultured CD8+ T cells from PBMCs, taken from culture after CMV antigen stimulation. The receptors were sampled from a human donor in good health (CMV status not recorded). Some clones in this sample may be carry-over from other donors' samples.

This clonotype occurred a few times. One junction end disagrees with the germline gene, perhaps due to a read error. The CDR3 nucleotides are TGTGCCAGCAGCTTAACGGGTTCATTACGGCTCTTC. It is translated as CASSLTGSLRLF. The V gene is TRBV7-9, the J gene TRBJ2-1; no firm D call. Per the germline V gene, CDR1 is SEHNR and CDR2 is FQNEAQ (reference sequence). CDR3 length: 12 residues. The full variable domain, rest sourced from reference TRBV7-9 and TRBJ2-1, is DTGVSQNPRHKITKRGQNVTFRCDPISEHNRLYWYRQTLGQGPEFLTYFQNEAQLEKSRLLSDRFSAERPKGSFSTLEIQRTEQGDSAMYLCASSLTGSLRLFGPGTRLTVL.

The chain carries TRBV7-9 and TRBJ1-1; D is uncertain. V dropped 1 base and J dropped 10 bases, with 13 bases sitting between them. Per germline, CDR1 SEHNR and CDR2 FQNEAQ (reference sequence). The CDR3 has 13 amino acids. As DNA, the CDR3 is TGTGCCAGCAGCTTAGGGGCTCGCAGACCAGCTTTCTTT. Its translation is CASSLGARRPAFF.

This clonotype was seen a handful of times. This chain uses TRBV12-3 or TRBV12-4 with TRBJ2-7; 9 nucleotides align to TRBD1. After removal of 5 bases from V and 5 bases from J, the junction contained 7 bases not matched to a gene. CDR3 length: 14 residues. CDR3 DNA: TGTGCCAGCAGTCCCCGGGACAGGGTCCACGAGCAGTACGTC. Translating it yields CASSPRDRVHEQYV.

The chain links TRBV12-3 or TRBV12-4 to TRBJ1-4, with 8 bases lining up with TRBD1. V lost 6 bases to trimming and J lost 8 bases; unmatched junction nucleotides: 11. This CDR3 is built from 15 residues. CDR3 residues: CASREFGQGGEKLFF. The DNA of the CDR3 is TGTGCCAGCAGGGAGTTCGGACAGGGTGGCGAAAAACTGTTTTTT.

Remarks on this clonotype: A clone one base away is much larger, so this may be a read error. The rearrangement uses TRBV7-8 and TRBJ1-5; D might be TRBD1 (6 bases). The CDR3 is 17 amino acids. In germline, CDR1 is SGHVS, CDR2 FQNEAQ. CDR3 bases: TGTGCCAGGAGCTTAGTAGGAGGGTGGACAGGCAATCAGCCCCAGCATTTT. It yields the protein CARSLVGGWTGNQPQHF. Together with reference TRBV7-8 and TRBJ1-5, the CDR3 gives the full variable domain: GAGVSQSPRYKVAKRGQDVALRCDPISGHVSLFWYQQALGQGPEFLTYFQNEAQLDKSGLPSDRFFAERPEGSVSTLKIQRTQQEDSAVYLCARSLVGGWTGNQPQHFGDGTRLSIL.

Many counts were recorded for this clonotype. This chain joins TRBV7-2 and TRBJ2-1, with TRBD2 matching over 13 bases. The CDR3 extends over 15 amino acids. The V gene's germline CDR1 is SGHTA and CDR2 FQGNSA. The J segment lost 7 bases and the V segment lost 5 bases, leaving 5 bases of the junction unmatched. CDR3 sequence reads: CASSLGTSGANEQFF. The CDR3 region has the DNA TGTGCCAGCAGCCTCGGGACTAGCGGGGCTAATGAGCAGTTCTTC.

As concerns this clonotype: With a much larger clone just one base away, this may be a read error. The gene calls are TRBV2 and TRBJ2-1; 14 positions match TRBD2. The V and J ends lost 6 bases and 5 bases, in that order; junction bases with no gene match: 3. The germline V gene has CDR1 SNHLY and CDR2 FYNNEI. This CDR3 spans 15 amino acids. Here the CDR3 DNA reads TGTGCCAGCAGCCGGACTAGCGGGGGGCACAATGAGCAGTTCTTC. Translated: CASSRTSGGHNEQFF.

The rearrangement uses TRBV7-9 and TRBJ2-3; 7 bases agree with TRBD1. Germline values: CDR1 SEHNR, CDR2 FQNEAQ (reference sequence). V gave up 4 bases and J gave up 5 bases; unmatched junction bases: 6. This CDR3 has 14 amino acids. The CDR3 DNA sequence: TGTGCCAGCAGCTCAAGACAGGGCCTAGATACGCAGTATTTT. It specifies CASSSRQGLDTQYF.

The CDR3 coding sequence is TGTGCCAGTAGTATACGGGACAGGGCGGGAGATACGCAGTATTTT. This codes for CASSIRDRAGDTQYF. The chain couples TRBV19 to TRBJ2-3, with TRBD1 identical over 9 bases. There are 15 residues in the CDR3. Trimming cost V 2 bases and J 5 bases; bases outside gene matches: 5. CDR1 is LNHDA, CDR2 SQIVND, per germline (reference sequence).

This clonotype was counted at least ten times. The V gene is TRBV7-6, the J gene TRBJ2-7; D is perhaps TRBD1 or TRBD2 (5 bases each). V was trimmed by 4 bases and J by 0 bases, leaving 13 bases between them. The CDR3 extends over 15 amino acids. Germline V gene sequence: CDR1 SGHVS, CDR2 FNYEAQ. Written as DNA, the CDR3 is TGTGCCAGCAGCTATGGGGACCGGAGCTCCTACGAGCAGTACTTC. Translating it yields CASSYGDRSSYEQYF.

The CDR3 DNA reads as TGTGCCAGCAGTTTACTGACAGGGGGCCAACCCAATGAGCAGTTCTTC. This gives the protein CASSLLTGGQPNEQFF. The chain employs TRBV28 and TRBJ2-1; 10 bases align to TRBD1. This CDR3 region has 16 residues. With 2 bases clipped from V and 6 bases from J, the junction kept 7 bases outside the gene matches. Germline CDR1 and CDR2: MDHEN and SYDVKM.

The chain uses TRBV12-3 or TRBV12-4 and TRBJ2-1; 8 bases are a match to TRBD1. V was pared by 7 bases and J by 7 bases, with 9 bases of the junction left unmatched. CDR3 length: 14 residues. CDR3 protein: CASKRTGGRNEQFF. CDR3 DNA: TGTGCCAGCAAAAGAACAGGGGGTCGGAATGAGCAGTTCTTC.

This clonotype was counted ten times or more. This sequence joins TRBV7-6 and TRBJ2-2, with D perhaps TRBD1 (6 bases). Trimming stripped 0 bases from V and 6 bases from J, with 8 bases between. The CDR3 covers 14 residues. CDR1 and CDR2 (germline): SGHVS, FNYEAQ. CDR3 nucleotide sequence: TGTGCCAGCAGCTTAGCTTCAGGGGCCGGGGAGCTGTTTTTT. This gives the protein CASSLASGAGELFF. The full variable domain, its missing parts supplied by reference TRBV7-6 and TRBJ2-2, is GAGVSQSPRYKVTKRGQDVALRCDPISGHVSLYWYRQALGQGPEFLTYFNYEAQQDKSGLPNDRFSAERPEGSISTLTIQRTEQRDSAMYRCASSLASGAGELFFGEGSRLTVL.

This clonotype was detected only a few times. In nucleotides, the CDR3 is TGTGCCAGCAGTCACCTTCGGCTAGCGGGGGGCACAGATACGCAGTATTTT. This codes for CASSHLRLAGGTDTQYF. V is TRBV27 and J is TRBJ2-3; 10 nucleotides match TRBD2. Germline trimming cut 5 bases from V and 1 base from J; bases unmatched to any gene: 9. Looked up from germline, CDR1 is MNHEY and CDR2 is SMNVEV (reference sequence). The CDR3 consists of 17 residues.

This clonotype was detected only a few times. V usage is TRBV2 and J usage is TRBJ1-4; D is unresolved. The CDR3 covers 15 residues. V lost 3 bases to trimming and J lost 8 bases, with 16 bases between them. Germline V gene data show CDR1 as SNHLY and CDR2 as FYNNEI. The CDR3 nucleotides are TGTGCCAGCAGTGAGGGCCTAACCTGGGAAGAAAAACTGTTTTTT. It translates to CASSEGLTWEEKLFF. Together with reference TRBV2 and TRBJ1-4, the CDR3 gives the full variable domain: EPEVTQTPSHQVTQMGQEVILRCVPISNHLYFYWYRQILGQKVEFLVSFYNNEISEKSEIFDDQFSVERPDGSNFTLKIRSTKLEDSAMYFCASSEGLTWEEKLFFGSGTQLSVL.

This clonotype was observed a handful of times. J is TRBJ2-3 and V is TRBV7-9; D may be TRBD2 (5 bases). Germline V gene data show CDR1 as SEHNR and CDR2 as FQNEAQ (reference sequence). Trimming left V 5 bases short and J 10 bases short, with 13 bases between. CDR3 length: 12 residues. The CDR3, as DNA: TGTGCCAGCAGCCCCCCGGGGTCCCCGCAGTATTTT. This translates into CASSPPGSPQYF.

The gene calls are TRBV12-3 or TRBV12-4 and TRBJ1-4; the D gene is possibly TRBD1 (5 bases). CDR3 length: 15 amino acids. V lost 6 bases and J 0 bases, leaving 11 bases between the germline ends. CDR3 sequence (DNA): TGTGCCAGCAGGCTTGGGGGGTCAACTAATGAAAAACTGTTTTTT. This sequence encodes CASRLGGSTNEKLFF.

The chain combines TRBV20-1 with TRBJ2-1; 7 bases are a match to TRBD2. V shed 0 bases, J shed 5 bases, and the junction held 7 bases outside the gene matches. CDR3 size: 15 residues. Germline assignment: CDR1 DFQATT and CDR2 SNEGSKA (reference sequence). CDR3 sequence reads: CSARDVAGINNEQFF. CDR3 nucleotide sequence: TGCAGTGCTAGAGATGTAGCGGGTATCAACAATGAGCAGTTCTTC.